Here is one TCR beta chain with its context. This CDR3 is built from 17 residues. The V gene's germline CDR1 is DFQATT and CDR2 SNEGSKA (reference sequence). V lost 4 bases, J lost 2 bases, and 15 bases stayed unmatched. In the source study's methods: It was from reference gene primer amplification that nucleated cell counts were estimated. Profiled with immunoSEQ multiplex PCR; TCRdb holds only in-frame clones, not every one. The V and J calls and clone size come from that table; D and trimming were worked out from the DNA. This table has tens of thousands of clones, around 80% appearing once. This entry comes from a study of blood T cell repertoires in COVID-19. For the study at large: COVID-19 samples collected from the United States, Italy and Spain covered acute and convalescent phases.

The genes are TRBV20-1 and TRBJ1-2; 8 bases are shared with TRBD1. The sequencing sample was made of peripheral blood. This TCR was sampled from a man between 60 and 75 years old with active or convalescent COVID-19. The CDR3 coding sequence is TGCAGTGCTATTGATCGGGGAGAGGACAGGGCGAACTATGGCTACACCTTC. Translation gives CSAIDRGEDRANYGYTF.